This TCR beta chain was recorded in a study of T cells in Graves' hyperthyroidism and ophthalmopathy. What was amplified from RNA transcripts were TCR beta CDR3 regions. HTBI primers drove first-round RT-PCR of the TCR CDR3. TCRdb redid the calling of the multiplex PCR reads with MiXCR, one entry per CDR3 protein. The repertoire has a few hundred thousand distinct CDR3 sequences, around a sixth of them found once; the top ten carry 15% to 17%. This clonotype was counted many times. Its antigen remains unidentified. Broader study findings: Ophthalmopathy was distinguished from stable hyperthyroidism by 13 V-J signatures.

Isolation of PBMCs was performed on approximately 10 ml fresh peripheral blood. This CDR3 spans 15 amino acids. Trimming removed 5 bases from V and 7 bases from J; junction bases left unmatched: 5. Germline CDR1 MDHEN, CDR2 SYDVKM. The chain joins TRBV28 to TRBJ2-2, with TRBD1 matching over 12 bases. This clonotype was obtained from a woman aged 40 to 50 with Graves' ophthalmopathy. The material sequenced was blood. The DNA of the CDR3 is TGTGCCAGCAGTCCGGGACAGGGGGCTGGCGGGGAGCTGTTTTTT. It is translated as CASSPGQGAGGELFF. Full variable domain (missing parts from reference TRBV28 and TRBJ2-2): DVKVTQSSRYLVKRTGEKVFLECVQDMDHENMFWYRQDPGLGLRLIYFSYDVKMKEKGDIPEGYSVSREKKERFSLILESASTNQTSMYLCASSPGQGAGGELFFGEGSRLTVL.